This is a list of T cell receptor beta chains from one sample in a study of patients and donors after allogeneic stem cell transplantation. TCRdb reanalysed the RT-PCR reads using MiXCR and keeps one entry per CDR3 protein. The repertoire holds about 200,000 distinct CDR3 sequences, with around two fifths as singletons. The sequenced sample was blood, either unsorted or a sorted T cell fraction (not recorded which). All receptors derive from a human donor who was either an allogeneic HSCT recipient or a stem cell or donor lymphocyte infusion donor (not recorded which). It is not recorded whose cells these are; they may come from a transplant donor. Each CDR3 is given with its conserved first and last residue. D genes are given only for firm matches. The size of a clone is reported for some rows only, either as once, few or many, or as a class for expanded clones.

V	size	D	J	CDR3	DNA
TRBV5-1	.	TRBD1	TRBJ1-2	CASRLDRGSYGYTF	TGCGCCAGCAGGTTGGACAGGGGATCCTATGGCTACACCTTC
TRBV28	few	TRBD1	TRBJ1-2	CASSVYRGRVYGYTF	TGTGCCAGCAGTGTATACAGGGGAAGGGTTTATGGCTACACCTTC
TRBV5-1	.	TRBD1	TRBJ2-2	CASSPLARGRTGELFF	TGCGCCAGCAGCCCCCTTGCGAGGGGGCGGACCGGGGAGCTGTTTTTT
TRBV3-1	.	.	TRBJ1-5	CASSQDQSLFQPQHF	TGTGCCAGCAGCCAAGATCAGTCCCTCTTTCAGCCCCAGCATTTT
TRBV20-1	.	.	TRBJ1-1	CSARPGHREAFF	TGCAGTGCTAGGCCGGGACACAGAGAAGCTTTCTTT
TRBV7-3	.	.	TRBJ1-3	CASSRVEGNTIYF	TGTGCCAGCAGTCGGGTCGAAGGAAACACCATATATTTT
TRBV29-1	.	.	TRBJ2-1	CSAPRGGSYNEQFF	TGCAGCGCACCTAGAGGGGGCTCCTACAATGAGCAGTTCTTC
TRBV5-8	.	.	TRBJ1-5	CASSLMSQPQHF	TGTGCCAGCAGCTTGATGTCACAGCCCCAGCATTTT
TRBV20-1	few	.	TRBJ1-2	CSARDRRRNGAYYGYTF	TGCAGTGCTAGAGATCGGAGGCGGAACGGAGCATACTATGGCTACACCTTC
TRBV6-5	.	.	TRBJ1-2	CASSPAGDDFYGYTF	TGTGCCAGCAGCCCAGCGGGGGATGATTTCTATGGCTACACCTTC
TRBV29-1	.	.	TRBJ2-7	CSVVRLGVQYF	TGCAGCGTTGTGCGGCTGGGGGTGCAGTACTTC